The rows below give T cell receptor beta chains drawn from one sample of a study of T cell changes during pregnancy in multiple sclerosis. The assay was immunoSEQ multiplex PCR, and TCRdb's table has in-frame clones only and misses some. The top ten hold approximately 0.35% of the sample, which has 61,000 or so clones, 85% to 95% seen once. This specimen consisted of CD4+ T cells from peripheral blood mononuclear cells, obtained before pregnancy. The receptors derive from a female donor with multiple sclerosis, enrolled in a pregnancy study. Each CDR3 is given with its conserved first and last residue. D genes are given only for firm matches. A clone size is listed for some rows: how often the clone was seen (once, few, many), or a class if it is expanded.

V gene	clone size	D gene	J gene	CDR3 DNA	CDR3 protein
TRBV4-2	once	TRBD2	TRBJ2-7	TGTGCCAGCAGCCGGACTAGCGGGACAGGCGAGCAGTACTTC	CASSRTSGTGEQYF
TRBV5-4	NA	NA	TRBJ1-1	TGTGCCAGCAGCCAGGTCGCAGGGAACACTGAAGCTTTCTTT	CASSQVAGNTEAFF
TRBV30	NA	NA	TRBJ1-2	TGTGCCTGGAGCCCGGGACAACCTATCTATGGCTACACCTTC	CAWSPGQPIYGYTF
TRBV13	NA	NA	TRBJ2-1	TGTGCCAGCAGCTCTGTCCTAGTAATGTGGAATGAGCAGTTCTTC	CASSSVLVMWNEQFF
TRBV7-8	once	NA	TRBJ2-2	TGTGCCAGCAGCTCGCGCGGGCAGCGGTCGAACACCGGGGAGCTGTTTTTT	CASSSRGQRSNTGELFF
TRBV5-5	NA	NA	TRBJ1-3	TGTGCCAGCAGCTTGGGGGGCAGGGCTTCGAGAAACACCATATATTTT	CASSLGGRASRNTIYF
TRBV11-1	NA	NA	TRBJ2-7	TGTGCCAGCAGCTTAAGCGGAACCTACGAGCAGTACTTC	CASSLSGTYEQYF
TRBV7-2	NA	TRBD2	TRBJ2-7	TGTGCCAGCAGCTCTACTAGACTAGCGGGAGCTTACGAGCAGTACTTC	CASSSTRLAGAYEQYF
TRBV15	NA	NA	TRBJ2-1	TGTGCCACCAGCAGAGATGTATATGGAGGGGACCCGTACAATGAGCAGTTCTTC	CATSRDVYGGDPYNEQFF
TRBV9	NA	NA	TRBJ2-1	TGTGCCAGCAGCCCCCCCCCGGGAGAAGGGCTCAATGAGCAGTTCTTC	CASSPPPGEGLNEQFF
TRBV6-1	NA	NA	TRBJ2-5	TGTGCCAGCAGTGAGTCTGGCGGTAAAGAGACCCAGTACTTC	CASSESGGKETQYF
TRBV6-6	few	TRBD2	TRBJ2-7	TGTGCCAGCAGTTACGAGACTAGCTCCCACGAGCAGTACTTC	CASSYETSSHEQYF
TRBV7-2	NA	NA	TRBJ2-5	TGTGCCAGCAGCTTGTCTAGCTCACTGAGGAAGGAGACCCAGTACTTC	CASSLSSSLRKETQYF
TRBV9	NA	NA	TRBJ2-3	TGTGCCAGCAGCGTTATGGGCAGCCCAGATACGCAGTATTTT	CASSVMGSPDTQYF
TRBV6-5	NA	TRBD1	TRBJ1-4	TGTGCCAGCAGTTACTCGTTTTCCACAGGGGATGTCAAACTGTTTTTT	CASSYSFSTGDVKLFF
TRBV7-9	NA	NA	TRBJ2-7	TGTGCCAGCAGCCAGGACGGGAGCTACGAGCAGTACTTC	CASSQDGSYEQYF
TRBV27	NA	NA	TRBJ1-2	TGTGCCAGCAGTTTATCAGCGGTAGCTAACTATGGCTACACCTTC	CASSLSAVANYGYTF
TRBV6-5	NA	TRBD2	TRBJ2-7	TGTGCCGCGGGACTAGCGGGAAACTACGAGCAGTACTTC	CAAGLAGNYEQYF
TRBV18	NA	TRBD2	TRBJ2-1	TGTGCCAGCTCAGCCCTCCCTACTAGCGGGACTTCCTACAATGAGCAGTTCTTC	CASSALPTSGTSYNEQFF
TRBV11-3	NA	NA	TRBJ2-7	TGTGCCAGCAGCCCCACGGGCGTTCCAATAGCGGAGAGCGCCTACGAGCAGTACTTC	CASSPTGVPIAESAYEQYF
TRBV25-1	NA	NA	TRBJ2-7	TGTGCCAGCAGTCCCTCGACAGGGAGGCACGAGCAGTACTTC	CASSPSTGRHEQYF
TRBV7-9	NA	NA	TRBJ1-2	TGTGCCAGCAGCTTGGAGGCGCGGAACTATGGCTACACCTTC	CASSLEARNYGYTF
TRBV5-6	NA	TRBD1	TRBJ1-2	TGTGCCAGCAGCTCCGGGACAGGAATGTCTCGTAACTATGGCTACACCTTC	CASSSGTGMSRNYGYTF
TRBV29-1	once	NA	TRBJ1-4	TGCAGCGTTGGGAGGGGCACTGGGGAAAAACTGTTTTTT	CSVGRGTGEKLFF
TRBV7-2	NA	NA	TRBJ1-1	TGTGCCAGCAGCCCCTTTAATGGGAGGAACACTGAAGCTTTCTTT	CASSPFNGRNTEAFF
TRBV23-1	NA	NA	TRBJ2-5	TGCGCCAGCAGCCGGGACATTCAAGAGACCCAGTACTTC	CASSRDIQETQYF
TRBV5-4	NA	TRBD1	TRBJ2-1	TGTGCCAGCACGGTCACAGGGGGATGGAATGAGCAGTTCTTC	CASTVTGGWNEQFF
TRBV7-3	NA	TRBD2	TRBJ2-1	TGTGCCAGCAGCTTAGTTAGGACTAGCCTCTATGAGCAGTTCTTC	CASSLVRTSLYEQFF
TRBV27	NA	TRBD1	TRBJ2-1	TGTGCCAGCAGCTCCAACCTCAGGGGGCAGTTCTACAATGAGCAGTTCTTC	CASSSNLRGQFYNEQFF
TRBV19	NA	NA	TRBJ1-1	TGTGCCAGTAGTATTCCCCCAGGGAACACTGAAGCTTTCTTT	CASSIPPGNTEAFF
TRBV6-1	NA	NA	TRBJ2-7	TGTGCCAGCAGTGCAGAGACTGGATACTACGAGCAGTACTTC	CASSAETGYYEQYF
TRBV6-1	NA	TRBD1	TRBJ1-3	TGTGCCAGCAGTAACAGGGGGCAGGGAGGAAACACCATATATTTT	CASSNRGQGGNTIYF
TRBV20-1	NA	NA	TRBJ2-1	TGCAGTGCACAAACAGGAAATGAGCAGTTCTTC	CSAQTGNEQFF
TRBV15	NA	NA	TRBJ2-1	TGTGCCACCAGCACCAGGGATGAGCAGTTCTTC	CATSTRDEQFF
TRBV5-4	NA	NA	TRBJ2-1	TGTGCCAGCAACCCAGCGGGTGGCAATGAGCAGTTCTTC	CASNPAGGNEQFF
TRBV28	once	NA	TRBJ1-1	TGTGCCAGCAGTAGAGCTGTAGGGGCCGGCACTGAAGCTTTCTTT	CASSRAVGAGTEAFF
TRBV7-8	once	TRBD2	TRBJ2-3	TGTGCCAGCAGCTTGCCTAGCGGGCCCACAGATACGCAGTATTTT	CASSLPSGPTDTQYF
TRBV6-1	NA	NA	TRBJ1-6	TGTGCCAGCAGTGATGGCAGGGGCAAGTCCTATAATTCACCCCTCCACTTT	CASSDGRGKSYNSPLHF
TRBV27	NA	NA	TRBJ2-1	TGTGCCAGCAGTTTATTATTGCGAGCGAGTGGCTCCTACAATGAGCAGTTCTTC	CASSLLLRASGSYNEQFF
TRBV19	NA	TRBD1	TRBJ2-1	TGTGCCAGTAGGTTCCGGGACAGGGGAGGTCTTGAGCAGTTCTTC	CASRFRDRGGLEQFF
TRBV11-2	NA	NA	TRBJ2-1	TGTGCCAGCAGCTTAGGAGGTTACAATGAGCAGTTCTTC	CASSLGGYNEQFF
TRBV9	NA	TRBD2	TRBJ2-3	TGTGCCAGCAGCGTAGCAGCGGGAGGGCAAGGAGATACGCAGTATTTT	CASSVAAGGQGDTQYF
TRBV14	NA	TRBD2	TRBJ2-4	TGTGCCAGCAGCCAAGATACAATGAGCGGGACCAAAAACATTCAGTACTTC	CASSQDTMSGTKNIQYF
TRBV4-3	NA	TRBD2	TRBJ2-2	TGCGCCAGCAGCCAGAGACTAGCGGGAGGGCCGTGGACCGGGGAGCTGTTTTTT	CASSQRLAGGPWTGELFF
TRBV5-1	NA	TRBD1	TRBJ1-1	TGCGCCAGTTGGGACAGGGGGCTTACTGAAGCTTTCTTT	CASWDRGLTEAFF
TRBV29-1	NA	TRBD1	TRBJ1-2	TGCAGCGGGGGGCCGACAGGGGTGGGCTATGGCTACACCTTC	CSGGPTGVGYGYTF
TRBV7-2	NA	NA	TRBJ1-1	TGTGCCAGCAGCTTAGTAACCGGGACAAACACTGAAGCTTTCTTT	CASSLVTGTNTEAFF
TRBV7-9	NA	TRBD1	TRBJ2-3	TGTGCCAGCAGCCACTCCCTAGGGGGCCTAACAGATACGCAGTATTTT	CASSHSLGGLTDTQYF